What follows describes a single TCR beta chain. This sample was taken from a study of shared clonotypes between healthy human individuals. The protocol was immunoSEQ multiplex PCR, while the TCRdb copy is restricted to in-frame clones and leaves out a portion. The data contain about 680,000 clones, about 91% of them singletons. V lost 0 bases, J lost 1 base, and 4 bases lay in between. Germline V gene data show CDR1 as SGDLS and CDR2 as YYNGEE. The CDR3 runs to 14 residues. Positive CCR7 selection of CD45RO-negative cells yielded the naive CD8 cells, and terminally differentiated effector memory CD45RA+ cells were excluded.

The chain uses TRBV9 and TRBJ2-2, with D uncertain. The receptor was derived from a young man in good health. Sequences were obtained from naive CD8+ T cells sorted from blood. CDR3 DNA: TGTGCCAGCAGCGTAGACAGGAACACCGGGGAGCTGTTTTTT. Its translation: CASSVDRNTGELFF. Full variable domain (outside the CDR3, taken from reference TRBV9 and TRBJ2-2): DSGVTQTPKHLITATGQRVTLRCSPRSGDLSVYWYQQSLDQGLQFLIQYYNGEERAKGNILERFSAQQFPDLHSELNLSSLELGDSALYFCASSVDRNTGELFFGEGSRLTVL.